A single sample is the source of the 21 T cell receptor beta chains below, sequenced in a study of human T cells and chemical hapten exposure. One entry per CDR3 protein results from TCRdb running MiXCR on the RACE reads. The repertoire has roughly 100,000 distinct CDR3 sequences, approximately 9.7% of them found once; the top ten carry about 3.1%. Time point of the sample: healthy volunteer bleed at 2 weeks. Total RNA was isolated from unfractionated whole blood. Sequencing input: whole blood. These receptors all stem from a female donor in good health. Some clones in this sample may be carry-over from other donors' samples.

Ten or more counts support this clonotype. V usage is TRBV11-2 and J usage is TRBJ2-7, with a weak D call TRBD2 (5 bases). CDR3 length equals 14 residues. Germline CDR1 SGHAT, CDR2 FQNNGV. V shed 2 bases and J shed 3 bases, with 11 bases lying between them. This chain's CDR3 is CASSLIAAGYEQYF. The CDR3 DNA reads as TGTGCCAGCAGCTTAATCGCCGCGGGCTACGAGCAGTACTTC.

The sample holds a few counts of this clonotype. The V call is TRBV13, the J call TRBJ2-7; D is uncertain. The CDR3 extends over 13 amino acids. Germline V gives CDR1 PRHDT, CDR2 FYEKMQ (reference sequence). V was shortened by 5 bases and J by 3 bases, with 11 bases between the two germline ends. The CDR3 coding sequence is TGTGCCAGCAGCCCCGGACGGGTCTACGAGCAGTACTTC. This sequence encodes CASSPGRVYEQYF. Drawing the rest from reference TRBV13 and TRBJ2-7, the complete variable domain is AAGVIQSPRHLIKEKRETATLKCYPIPRHDTVYWYQQGPGQDPQFLISFYEKMQSDKGSIPDRFSAQQFSDYHSELNMSSLELGDSALYFCASSPGRVYEQYFGPGTRLTVT.

The CDR3 is CAISESTGGRQPQHF. CDR3 sequence (DNA): TGTGCCATCAGTGAGTCGACTGGGGGGCGGCAGCCCCAGCATTTT. This rearrangement joins TRBV10-3 to TRBJ1-5; maybe TRBD1 (6 bases). The germline V and J ends were trimmed by 0 bases and 7 bases, with 13 bases remaining between them. Germline loops: CDR1 ENHRY, CDR2 SYGVKD. This CDR3 spans 15 amino acids.

A few counts support this clonotype. This chain joins TRBV5-1 and TRBJ2-3, with D perhaps matching TRBD1 (5 bases). Germline V gene data show CDR1 as SGHRS and CDR2 as YFSETQ. V lost 6 bases and J 5 bases, leaving 19 bases between the germline ends. This CDR3 comprises 15 residues. The CDR3 loop is CASTKQVDLQDTQYF. CDR3 DNA sequence: TGCGCCAGCACCAAACAGGTGGACCTCCAAGATACGCAGTATTTT.

The genes are TRBV19 and TRBJ1-5, with a tentative D call TRBD1 (5 bases). The V gene's germline CDR1 is LNHDA and CDR2 SQIVND (reference sequence). CDR3 length: 17 amino acids. Trimming pared 3 bases from V and 3 bases from J, leaving 18 bases between. This chain's CDR3 is CASSIRQGTGSNQPQHF. The CDR3 DNA follows: TGTGCCAGTAGTATTCGGCAGGGCACAGGTTCCAATCAGCCCCAGCATTTT.

In its sample, this clonotype was seen many times. The chain couples TRBV20-1 to TRBJ1-2, with 9 bases aligning to TRBD1. V dropped 1 base and J dropped 4; count of bases not matched to a gene: 7. Germline assignment: CDR1 DFQATT and CDR2 SNEGSKA (reference sequence). CDR3 length equals 15 residues. CDR3 sequence (DNA): TGCAGTGCTAGAGTCTTGGGACAGGGACGCTATGGCTACACCTTC. Translating gives CSARVLGQGRYGYTF.

This clonotype was counted at least ten times. The chain couples TRBV15 to TRBJ1-5; no reliable D call. The CDR3 contains 12 residues. The V gene's germline CDR1 is LNHNV and CDR2 YYDKDF (reference sequence). The CDR3 spells CATGKGNQPQHF. CDR3 DNA sequence: TGTGCTACGGGGAAAGGCAATCAGCCCCAGCATTTT.

This sequence joins TRBV7-2 and TRBJ1-5; 7 bases line up with TRBD1. V shed 4 bases, J shed 4 bases, and the junction held 7 bases outside the gene matches. Per the germline V gene, CDR1 is SGHTA and CDR2 is FQGNSA. This CDR3 contains 15 residues. The CDR3 DNA follows: TGTGCCAGCAGCTCTGGGGGACAGTGGAATCAGCCCCAGCATTTT. It codes for CASSSGGQWNQPQHF.

The table lists this clonotype with a few counts. The gene calls are TRBV14 and TRBJ2-7; TRBD2 matches 11 bases. V was pared by 3 bases and J by 2 bases, with 3 bases of the junction left unmatched. The CDR3 runs to 15 residues. The V gene's germline CDR1 is SGHDN and CDR2 FVKESK. The CDR3 is CASSQGTSGTYEQYF. The CDR3 bases are TGTGCCAGCAGCCAGGGGACTAGCGGAACCTACGAGCAGTACTTC.

This clonotype was recorded many times. J is TRBJ1-5 and V is TRBV12-3 or TRBV12-4, with D uncertain. CDR3 size: 15 residues. V was pared by 7 bases and J by 5 bases, with 18 bases between. For the CDR3, the DNA is TGTGCCAGCAAGCCCTCCTGGGCAGCCGATCAGCCCCAGCATTTT. Protein: CASKPSWAADQPQHF.

This clonotype was seen only a few times. The chain joins TRBV12-3 or TRBV12-4 to TRBJ2-6; TRBD1 matches 7 bases. Trimming at V came to 4 bases and at J to 0 bases, leaving 6 bases not matched to a gene. CDR3 length equals 17 residues. CDR3 sequence: CASSSGQVYSGANVLTF. The CDR3 DNA reads TGTGCCAGCAGTTCCGGACAGGTGTACTCTGGGGCCAACGTCCTGACTTTC.

This clonotype was recorded at least ten times. The chain links TRBV4-3 to TRBJ1-4; 10 bases map to TRBD1. Germline CDR1 reads LGHNA; CDR2 reads YSLEER. Germline trimming cut 0 bases from V and 7 bases from J; bases unmatched to any gene: 2. This CDR3 region has 15 residues. CDR3 nucleotides: TGCGCCAGCAGCCAAGAGACAGGGGGCGTTGAAAAACTGTTTTTT. Translation gives CASSQETGGVEKLFF.

This clonotype was seen only a few times. This rearrangement joins TRBV24-1 to TRBJ2-1; D gene ambiguous. The CDR3 loop spans 11 amino acids. V lost 2 bases, J lost 9 bases, and 4 bases lay in between. Germline V gives CDR1 KGHDR, CDR2 SFDVKD. In nucleotides, the CDR3 is TGTGCCACCAGTGATTCCGGTGAGCAGTTCTTC. Translation gives CATSDSGEQFF.

At least ten counts were recorded for this clonotype. The chain combines TRBV29-1 with TRBJ2-7, with D possibly matching TRBD1 (5 bases). This CDR3 contains 13 residues. V was trimmed by 4 bases and J by 0 bases, leaving 10 bases between them. Germline V gives CDR1 SQVTM, CDR2 ANQGSEA. The CDR3, as DNA: TGCAGCGTTGGGGGCGGCCCCTCCTACGAGCAGTACTTC. Its translation is CSVGGGPSYEQYF.

This clonotype was detected a few times. This chain joins TRBV20-1 and TRBJ1-5; unclear D gene. The V gene lost 1 base and the J gene lost 3 bases, with 4 bases spanning the gap. CDR1 is DFQATT and CDR2 is SNEGSKA in the germline V gene (reference sequence). The CDR3 has 12 amino acids. CDR3 in DNA: TGCAGTGCTAGAGGTAACAATCAGCCCCAGCATTTT. Translation gives CSARGNNQPQHF.

This chain links TRBV14 with TRBJ2-5; D possibly matches TRBD1 or TRBD2 (6 bases each). This CDR3 is built from 15 residues. Trimming cost V 0 bases and J 5 bases, with 13 bases left between them. Germline-derived CDR1 and CDR2 are SGHDN and FVKESK. This chain's CDR3 is CASSQDPGAVETQYF. CDR3 in DNA: TGTGCCAGCAGCCAAGATCCGGGGGCGGTGGAGACCCAGTACTTC. Full variable domain (missing parts from reference TRBV14 and TRBJ2-5): EAGVTQFPSHSVIEKGQTVTLRCDPISGHDNLYWYRRVMGKEIKFLLHFVKESKQDESGMPNNRFLAERTGGTYSTLKVQPAELEDSGVYFCASSQDPGAVETQYFGPGTRLLVL.

This clonotype was observed at least ten times. The chain is built from TRBV27 and TRBJ1-1; unclear D gene. Between the trimmed V and J ends, which lost 0 bases and 7 bases, there was a span of 21 bases. The germline gives CDR1 MNHEY, CDR2 SMNVEV (reference sequence). The CDR3 sequence is 17 residues long. The CDR3 reads CASSLSGGRIIWSEAFF. Written as DNA, the CDR3 is TGTGCCAGCAGTTTATCGGGAGGTAGGATAATATGGAGTGAAGCTTTCTTT.

The rearrangement links TRBV6-1 to TRBJ2-1, with 11 bases lining up with TRBD1. J lost 6 bases, V lost 4 bases, and 11 bases had no gene match. The CDR3 contains 17 residues. Looked up from germline, CDR1 is MNHNS and CDR2 is SASEGT. The CDR3 sequence: CASSVETGQGVGNEQFF. Written as DNA, the CDR3 is TGTGCCAGCAGTGTGGAGACGGGACAGGGGGTCGGCAATGAGCAGTTCTTC.

Comment on this clonotype: A read error is possible here, since a much larger clone lies one base away. The CDR3 end shows no conserved phenylalanine or tryptophan, and so a read error is likely. V is TRBV5-1 and J is TRBJ2-3; 7 nucleotides match TRBD2. V lost 5 bases to trimming and J lost 3 bases; unmatched junction nucleotides: 0. The CDR3 has 12 residues. Germline-derived CDR1 and CDR2 are SGHRS and YFSETQ. CDR3: CASRRETDTQYI. The CDR3 DNA reads as TGCGCCAGCAGGCGGGAGACAGATACGCAGTATATT.

This clonotype has ten or more counts. The J gene is TRBJ2-5, the V gene TRBV20-1; the D gene could be TRBD1 or TRBD2 (5 bases each). With 1 base removed from V and 5 bases from J, the gap between germline ends came to 11 bases. From germline, CDR1 is DFQATT and CDR2 SNEGSKA (reference sequence). This CDR3 has 13 residues. The CDR3 nucleotides read TGCAGTGCTAGAGTGATAGGGACGGAGACCCAGTACTTC. The encoded protein is CSARVIGTETQYF.

This clonotype was observed many times. The chain recombines TRBV6-2 or TRBV6-3 with TRBJ1-1; D possibly corresponds to TRBD1 (6 bases). V lost 2 bases, J lost 4 bases, and 14 bases lay in between. Germline CDR1 MNHEY, CDR2 SVGEGT. The CDR3 sequence is 15 residues long. CDR3 nucleotides: TGTGCCAGCAGTTACCACAGTACAGGGTCCACTGAAGCTTTCTTT. It specifies CASSYHSTGSTEAFF.